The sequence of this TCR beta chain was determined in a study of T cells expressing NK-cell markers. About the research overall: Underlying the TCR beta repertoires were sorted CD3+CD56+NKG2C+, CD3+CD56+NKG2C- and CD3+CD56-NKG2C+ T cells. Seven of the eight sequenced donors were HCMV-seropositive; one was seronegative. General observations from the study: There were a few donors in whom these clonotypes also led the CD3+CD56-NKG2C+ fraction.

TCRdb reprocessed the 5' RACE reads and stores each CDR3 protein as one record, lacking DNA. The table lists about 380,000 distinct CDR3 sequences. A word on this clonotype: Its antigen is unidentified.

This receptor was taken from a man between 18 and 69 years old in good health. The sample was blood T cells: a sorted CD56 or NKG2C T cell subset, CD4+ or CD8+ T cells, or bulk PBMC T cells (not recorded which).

The CDR3 sequence is CASTNRGGNYEQYF. The rearrangement uses TRBV6-1 and TRBJ2-7; TCRdb's D call of TRBD2 is untestable without DNA. Germline V gives CDR1 MNHNS, CDR2 SASEGT. The CDR3 is 14 residues long.